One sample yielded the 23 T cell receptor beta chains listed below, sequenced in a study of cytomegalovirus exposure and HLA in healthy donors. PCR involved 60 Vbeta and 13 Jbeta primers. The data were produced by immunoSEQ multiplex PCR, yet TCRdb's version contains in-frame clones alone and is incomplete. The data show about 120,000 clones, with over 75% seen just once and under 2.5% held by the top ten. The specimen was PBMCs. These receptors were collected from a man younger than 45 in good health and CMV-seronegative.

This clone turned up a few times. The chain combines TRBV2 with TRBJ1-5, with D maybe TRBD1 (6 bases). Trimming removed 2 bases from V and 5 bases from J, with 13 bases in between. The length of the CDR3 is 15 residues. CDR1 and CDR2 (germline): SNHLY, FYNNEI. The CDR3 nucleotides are TGTGCCAGCAGTGAAAACCTACAGGGCGATCAGCCCCAGCATTTT. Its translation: CASSENLQGDQPQHF. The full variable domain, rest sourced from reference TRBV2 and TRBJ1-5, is EPEVTQTPSHQVTQMGQEVILRCVPISNHLYFYWYRQILGQKVEFLVSFYNNEISEKSEIFDDQFSVERPDGSNFTLKIRSTKLEDSAMYFCASSENLQGDQPQHFGDGTRLSIL.

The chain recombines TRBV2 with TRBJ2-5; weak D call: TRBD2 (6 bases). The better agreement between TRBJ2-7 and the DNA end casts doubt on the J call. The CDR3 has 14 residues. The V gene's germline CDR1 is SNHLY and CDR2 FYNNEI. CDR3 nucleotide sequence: TGTGCCAGCAGTGAAAGCCGCGGGGCCTACGAGCAGTACTTC. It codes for CASSESRGAYEQYF.

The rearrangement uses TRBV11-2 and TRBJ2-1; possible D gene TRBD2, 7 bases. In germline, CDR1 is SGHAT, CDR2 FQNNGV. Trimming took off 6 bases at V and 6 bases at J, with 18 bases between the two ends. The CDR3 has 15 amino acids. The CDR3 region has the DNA TGTGCCAGCAGTTCGGGGGGCGAAGATCGCAATGAGCAGTTCTTC. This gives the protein CASSSGGEDRNEQFF.

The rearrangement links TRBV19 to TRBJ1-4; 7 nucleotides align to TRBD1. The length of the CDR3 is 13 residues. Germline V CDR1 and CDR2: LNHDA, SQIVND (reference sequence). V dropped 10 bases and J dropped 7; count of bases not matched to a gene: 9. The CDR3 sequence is CATADRRGEKLFF. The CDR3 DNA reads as TGTGCCACCGCGGACAGGAGGGGTGAAAAACTGTTTTTT. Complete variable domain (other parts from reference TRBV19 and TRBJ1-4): DGGITQSPKYLFRKEGQNVTLSCEQNLNHDAMYWYRQDPGQGLRLIYYSQIVNDFQKGDIAEGYSVSREKKESFPLTVTSAQKNPTAFYLCATADRRGEKLFFGSGTQLSVL.

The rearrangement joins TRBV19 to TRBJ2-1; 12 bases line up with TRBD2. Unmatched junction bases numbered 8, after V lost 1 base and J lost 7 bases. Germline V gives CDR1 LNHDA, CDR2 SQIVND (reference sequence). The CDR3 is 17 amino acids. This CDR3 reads CASSIAASGGATNEQFF. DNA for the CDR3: TGTGCCAGTAGTATAGCGGCTAGCGGGGGGGCCACAAATGAGCAGTTCTTC.

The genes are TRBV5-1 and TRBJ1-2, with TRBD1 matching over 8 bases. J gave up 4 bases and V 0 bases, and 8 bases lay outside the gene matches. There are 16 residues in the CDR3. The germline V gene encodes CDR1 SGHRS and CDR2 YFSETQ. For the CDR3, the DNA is TGCGCCAGCAGCTTGGTCCCGCTGACAGGGGTCTATGGCTACACCTTC. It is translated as CASSLVPLTGVYGYTF.

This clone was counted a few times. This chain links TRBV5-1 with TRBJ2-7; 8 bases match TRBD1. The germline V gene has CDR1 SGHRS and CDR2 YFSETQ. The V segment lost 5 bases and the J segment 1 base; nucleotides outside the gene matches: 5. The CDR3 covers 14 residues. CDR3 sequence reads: CASRVQGASYEQYF. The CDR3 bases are TGCGCCAGCAGAGTCCAGGGGGCATCCTACGAGCAGTACTTC.

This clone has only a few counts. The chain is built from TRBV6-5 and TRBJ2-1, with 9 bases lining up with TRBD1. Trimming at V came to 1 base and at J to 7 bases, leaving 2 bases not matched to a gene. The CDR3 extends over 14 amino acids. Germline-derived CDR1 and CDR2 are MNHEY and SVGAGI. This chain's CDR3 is CASSYLGTGNEQFF. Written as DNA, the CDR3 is TGTGCCAGCAGTTACTTAGGGACAGGGAATGAGCAGTTCTTC.

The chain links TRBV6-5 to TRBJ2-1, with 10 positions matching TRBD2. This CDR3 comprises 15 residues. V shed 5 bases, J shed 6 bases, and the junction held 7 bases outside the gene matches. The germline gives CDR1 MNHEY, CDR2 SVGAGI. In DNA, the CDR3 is TGTGCCAGCAGTCGGCCGGGACTAGCGATCAATGAGCAGTTCTTC. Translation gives CASSRPGLAINEQFF.

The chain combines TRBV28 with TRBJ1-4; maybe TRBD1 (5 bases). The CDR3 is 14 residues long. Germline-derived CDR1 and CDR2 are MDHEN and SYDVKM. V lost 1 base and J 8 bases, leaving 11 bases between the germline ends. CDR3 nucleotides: TGTGCCAGCAGTTTATCGGGGGGTGGGGAAAAACTGTTTTTT. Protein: CASSLSGGGEKLFF.

DNA for the CDR3: TGTGCCAGCTCACCACCCAGGGACACCTATGGCTACACCTTC. As protein: CASSPPRDTYGYTF. The V gene is TRBV18, the J gene TRBJ1-2, with D possibly being TRBD1 (6 bases). CDR1 is KGHSH, CDR2 LQKENI, per germline. Deletions cut 0 bases from V and 4 bases from J, with 9 bases between. CDR3 size: 14 residues.

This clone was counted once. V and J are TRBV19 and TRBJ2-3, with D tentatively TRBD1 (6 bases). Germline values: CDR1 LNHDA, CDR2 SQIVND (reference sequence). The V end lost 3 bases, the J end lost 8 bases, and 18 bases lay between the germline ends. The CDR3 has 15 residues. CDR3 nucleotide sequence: TGTGCCAGTAGTATGCCACAGGGCTCCTCCGGTACGCAGTATTTT. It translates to CASSMPQGSSGTQYF.

CDR3 residues: CAISESGLATGELFF. The CDR3 DNA reads as TGTGCCATCAGTGAGTCGGGACTAGCCACCGGGGAGCTGTTTTTT. This chain joins TRBV10-3 and TRBJ2-2; 9 bases fit TRBD2. Germline CDR1 and CDR2: ENHRY and SYGVKD. Trimming took 0 bases from V and 4 from J; bases not matched to a gene: 0. The CDR3 totals 15 residues.

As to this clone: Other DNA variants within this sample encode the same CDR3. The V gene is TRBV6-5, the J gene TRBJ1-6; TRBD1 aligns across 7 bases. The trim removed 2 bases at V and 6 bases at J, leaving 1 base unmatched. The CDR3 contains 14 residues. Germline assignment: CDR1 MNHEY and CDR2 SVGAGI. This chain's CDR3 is CASSYRGPNSPLHF. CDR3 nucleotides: TGTGCCAGCAGTTACAGGGGGCCTAATTCACCCCTCCACTTT.

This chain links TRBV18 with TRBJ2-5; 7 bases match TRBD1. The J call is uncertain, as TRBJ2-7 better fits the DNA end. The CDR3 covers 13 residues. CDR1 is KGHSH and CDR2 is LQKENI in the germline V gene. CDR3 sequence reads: CASTDRIGHEQYF. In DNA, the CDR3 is TGTGCCAGCACGGACAGGATTGGACACGAGCAGTACTTC.

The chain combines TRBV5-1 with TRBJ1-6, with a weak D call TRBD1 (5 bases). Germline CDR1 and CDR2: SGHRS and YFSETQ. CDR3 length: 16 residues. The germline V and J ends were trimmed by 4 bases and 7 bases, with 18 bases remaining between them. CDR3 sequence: CASSMRQIDSNSPLHF. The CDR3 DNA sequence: TGCGCCAGCAGCATGCGACAGATCGATAGCAATTCACCCCTCCACTTT.

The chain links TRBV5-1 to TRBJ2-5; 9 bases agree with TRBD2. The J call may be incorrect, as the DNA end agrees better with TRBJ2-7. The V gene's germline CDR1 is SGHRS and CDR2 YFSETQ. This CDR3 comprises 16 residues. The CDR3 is CASSSWVAGVSYEQYF. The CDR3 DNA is TGCGCCAGCAGCTCCTGGGTAGCGGGGGTCTCCTACGAGCAGTACTTC.

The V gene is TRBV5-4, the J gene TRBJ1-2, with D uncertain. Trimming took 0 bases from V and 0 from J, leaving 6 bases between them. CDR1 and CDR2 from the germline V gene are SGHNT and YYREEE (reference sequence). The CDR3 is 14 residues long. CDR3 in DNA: TGTGCCAGCAGCTTGGAGCGGGCTAACTATGGCTACACCTTC. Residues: CASSLERANYGYTF.

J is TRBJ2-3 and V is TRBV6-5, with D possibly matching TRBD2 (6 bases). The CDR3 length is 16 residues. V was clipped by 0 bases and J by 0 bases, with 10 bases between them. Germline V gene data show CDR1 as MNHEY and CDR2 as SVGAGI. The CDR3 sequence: CASSYSLGTSTDTQYF. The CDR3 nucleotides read TGTGCCAGCAGTTACTCGTTAGGGACTAGCACAGATACGCAGTATTTT.

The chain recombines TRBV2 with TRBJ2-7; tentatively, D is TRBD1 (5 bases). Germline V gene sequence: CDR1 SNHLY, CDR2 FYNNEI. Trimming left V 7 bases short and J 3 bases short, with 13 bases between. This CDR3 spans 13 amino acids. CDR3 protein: CASTAGHSYEQYF. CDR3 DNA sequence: TGTGCCAGCACCGCAGGGCACAGCTACGAGCAGTACTTC.

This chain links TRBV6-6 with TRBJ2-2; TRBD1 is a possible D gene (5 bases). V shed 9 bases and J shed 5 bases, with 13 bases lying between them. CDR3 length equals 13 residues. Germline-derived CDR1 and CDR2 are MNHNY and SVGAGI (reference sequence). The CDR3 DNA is TGTGCCAGTTCCAGGGTTGAGACCGGGGAGCTGTTTTTT. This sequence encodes CASSRVETGELFF.

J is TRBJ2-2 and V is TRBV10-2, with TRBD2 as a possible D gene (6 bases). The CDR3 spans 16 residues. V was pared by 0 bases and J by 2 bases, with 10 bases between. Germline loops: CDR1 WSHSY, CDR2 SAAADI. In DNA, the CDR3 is TGCGCCAGCAGTGAGTCAGGAGGGACTAACACCGGGGAGCTGTTTTTT. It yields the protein CASSESGGTNTGELFF.

CDR3 DNA sequence: TGTGCCAGCAGCCCTAGACAGGGCTCAGAGCAGTACTTC. This gives the protein CASSPRQGSEQYF. V and J are TRBV5-6 and TRBJ2-7; TRBD1 matches 7 bases. Germline V gene lookup returns CDR1 SGHDT and CDR2 YYEEEE. The CDR3 covers 13 residues. V shed 4 bases, J shed 7 bases, and the junction held 8 bases outside the gene matches.